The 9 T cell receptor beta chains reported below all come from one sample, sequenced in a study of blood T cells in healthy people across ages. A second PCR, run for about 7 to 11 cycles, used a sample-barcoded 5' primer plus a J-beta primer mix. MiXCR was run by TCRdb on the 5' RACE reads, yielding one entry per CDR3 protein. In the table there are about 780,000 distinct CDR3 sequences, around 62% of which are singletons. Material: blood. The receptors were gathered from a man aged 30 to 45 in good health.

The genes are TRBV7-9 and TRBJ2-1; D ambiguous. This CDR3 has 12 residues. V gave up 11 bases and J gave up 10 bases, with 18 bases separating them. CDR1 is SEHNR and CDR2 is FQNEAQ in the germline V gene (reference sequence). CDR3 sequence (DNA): TGTGCCCCCACTTGGGGTCCTAACGAGCAGTTCTTC. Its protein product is CAPTWGPNEQFF.

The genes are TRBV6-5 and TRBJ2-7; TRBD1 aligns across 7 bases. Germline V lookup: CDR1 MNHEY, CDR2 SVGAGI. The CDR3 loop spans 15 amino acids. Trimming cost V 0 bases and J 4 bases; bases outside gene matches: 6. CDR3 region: CASSYSRQGGYEQYF. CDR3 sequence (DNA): TGTGCCAGCAGTTACTCGAGACAGGGCGGATACGAGCAGTACTTC.

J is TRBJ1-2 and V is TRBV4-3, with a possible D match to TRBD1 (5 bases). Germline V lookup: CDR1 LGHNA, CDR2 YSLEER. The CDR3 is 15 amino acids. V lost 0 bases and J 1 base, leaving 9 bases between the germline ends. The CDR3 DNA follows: TGCGCCAGCAGCCAAGAGGCAGGGAATAACTATGGCTACACCTTC. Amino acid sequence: CASSQEAGNNYGYTF.

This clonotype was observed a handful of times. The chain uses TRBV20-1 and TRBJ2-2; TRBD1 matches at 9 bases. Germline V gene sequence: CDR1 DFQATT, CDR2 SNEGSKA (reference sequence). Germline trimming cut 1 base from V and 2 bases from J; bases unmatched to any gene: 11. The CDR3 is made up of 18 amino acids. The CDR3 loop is CSARAQGAGRKNTGELFF. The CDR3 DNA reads TGCAGTGCTAGAGCACAGGGGGCGGGCCGAAAAAACACCGGGGAGCTGTTTTTT.

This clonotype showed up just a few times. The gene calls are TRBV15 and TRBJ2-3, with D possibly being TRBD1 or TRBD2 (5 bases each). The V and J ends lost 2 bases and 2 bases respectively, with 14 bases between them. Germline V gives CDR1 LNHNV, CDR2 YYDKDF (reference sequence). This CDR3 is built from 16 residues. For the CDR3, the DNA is TGTGCCACCAGCAGATCGGGGCTAGCCGACACAGATACGCAGTATTTT. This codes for CATSRSGLADTDTQYF.

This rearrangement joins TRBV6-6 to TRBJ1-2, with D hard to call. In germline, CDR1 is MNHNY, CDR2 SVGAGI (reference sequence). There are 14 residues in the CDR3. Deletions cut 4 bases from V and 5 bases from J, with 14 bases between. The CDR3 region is CASSFGNMEYGYTF. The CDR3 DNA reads TGTGCCAGCAGTTTTGGGAATATGGAATATGGCTACACCTTC.

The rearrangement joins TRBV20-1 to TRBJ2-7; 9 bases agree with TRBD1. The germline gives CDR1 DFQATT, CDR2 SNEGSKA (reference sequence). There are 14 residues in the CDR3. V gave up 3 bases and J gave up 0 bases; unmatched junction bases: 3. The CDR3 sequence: CSASGGQGSYEQYF. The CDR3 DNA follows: TGCAGTGCTAGTGGGGGACAGGGCTCCTACGAGCAGTACTTC.

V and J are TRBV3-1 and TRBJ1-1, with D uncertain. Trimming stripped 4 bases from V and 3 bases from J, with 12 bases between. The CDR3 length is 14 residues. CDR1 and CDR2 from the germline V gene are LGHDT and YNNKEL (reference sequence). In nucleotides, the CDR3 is TGTGCCAGCAGCCCCACCTATCTAGACACTGAAGCTTTCTTT. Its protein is CASSPTYLDTEAFF.

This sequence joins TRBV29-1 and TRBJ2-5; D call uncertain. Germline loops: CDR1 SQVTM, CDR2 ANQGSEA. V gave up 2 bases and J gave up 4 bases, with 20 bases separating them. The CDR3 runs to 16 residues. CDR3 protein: CSVELRGHHVRETQYF. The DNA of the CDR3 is TGCAGCGTTGAATTACGAGGCCACCACGTTCGAGAGACCCAGTACTTC.